The 21 T cell receptor beta chains below all came from one sample that was sequenced in a study of blood T cell repertoires in COVID-19. The method was immunoSEQ multiplex PCR; TCRdb's version includes in-frame clones alone and lacks a portion of them. The sample consists of hundreds of thousands of clones, about nine tenths of them appearing once. Sequencing used PBMCs or T cells enriched from blood (not recorded which). These receptors came from a woman aged 55-69 years who had recovered from COVID-19.

The V and J genes are TRBV6-5 and TRBJ2-3; the match to TRBD2 covers 8 bases. CDR1 and CDR2 (germline): MNHEY, SVGAGI. After removal of 2 bases from V and 3 bases from J, the junction contained 1 base not matched to a gene. The CDR3 loop spans 14 amino acids. The CDR3 sequence is CASSYERGTDTQYF. The CDR3 coding sequence is TGTGCCAGCAGTTACGAGCGGGGGACAGATACGCAGTATTTT.

The sample holds many counts of this clone. The chain links TRBV2 to TRBJ2-2; TRBD2 is a possible D gene (7 bases). Germline-derived CDR1 and CDR2 are SNHLY and FYNNEI. Trimming left V 0 bases short and J 4 bases short, with 9 bases between. The CDR3 sequence is 15 residues long. The CDR3 nucleotides read TGTGCCAGCAGTGAAGCGGGAGGGGGCACCGGGGAGCTGTTTTTT. Residues: CASSEAGGGTGELFF.

This chain uses TRBV19 with TRBJ1-2; D gene unclear. The CDR3 runs 14 residues. CDR1 is LNHDA and CDR2 is SQIVND in the germline V gene (reference sequence). V was trimmed by 3 bases and J by 6 bases, leaving 14 bases between them. CDR3 loop: CASSIYETADGYTF. The CDR3 DNA is TGTGCCAGTAGTATTTATGAGACTGCTGATGGCTACACCTTC.

This chain links TRBV7-9 with TRBJ1-1; D gene unclear. The CDR3 has 21 amino acids. Trimming took 7 bases from V and 3 from J, leaving 36 bases between them. Germline loops: CDR1 SEHNR, CDR2 FQNEAQ (reference sequence). The CDR3 DNA reads TGTGCCAGCACACAAGCCTTTATCCACCCACCCCTTCACGGGGTTTACACTGAAGCTTTCTTT. This encodes CASTQAFIHPPLHGVYTEAFF.

CDR3 residues: CASSYGRGNEQFF. The DNA for the CDR3 is TGTGCCAGCAGTTACGGCAGGGGCAATGAGCAGTTCTTC. The chain uses TRBV6-5 and TRBJ2-1, with D perhaps TRBD1 (6 bases). Germline CDR1 is MNHEY and CDR2 is SVGAGI. The length of the CDR3 is 13 residues. Trimming removed 2 bases at V and 6 bases at J, with 8 bases between.

This rearrangement joins TRBV19 to TRBJ2-4, with 7 bases that match TRBD2. V lost 2 bases to trimming and J lost 3 bases; unmatched junction nucleotides: 4. The germline V gene has CDR1 LNHDA and CDR2 SQIVND (reference sequence). This CDR3 is 15 amino acids long. CDR3 bases: TGTGCCAGTAGTATACTGGGGGAGGGCAAAAACATTCAGTACTTC. This gives the protein CASSILGEGKNIQYF.

The chain has TRBV6-6 and TRBJ2-1; D is perhaps TRBD1 (5 bases). Between the trimmed V and J ends, which lost 2 bases and 5 bases, there was a span of 13 bases. This CDR3 has 15 residues. From germline, CDR1 is MNHNY and CDR2 SVGAGI (reference sequence). CDR3 sequence reads: CASSYRQSRNNEQFF. The DNA of the CDR3 is TGTGCCAGCAGTTACCGACAGTCACGAAACAATGAGCAGTTCTTC.

J is TRBJ1-2 and V is TRBV5-1; D remains unclear. The CDR3 is 14 residues long. In germline, CDR1 is SGHRS, CDR2 YFSETQ. The V end was cut by 0 bases, the J end by 6 bases, with 12 bases between. CDR3 protein: CASSLGPGTHGYTF. As DNA, the CDR3 is TGCGCCAGCAGCTTGGGCCCAGGAACTCATGGCTACACCTTC.

This clone was seen a single time. The genes are TRBV7-9 and TRBJ2-2; D might be TRBD2 (5 bases). The CDR3 has 13 amino acids. Trimming shortened V by 5 bases and J by 9 bases, and 13 bases separated the two germline ends. The germline CDR1 and CDR2 sequences are SEHNR and FQNEAQ (reference sequence). CDR3 amino acids: CASSLPGGRELFF. The CDR3 DNA follows: TGTGCCAGCAGCCTCCCTGGAGGACGGGAGCTGTTTTTT.

This chain uses TRBV29-1 with TRBJ1-1; TRBD1 might be the D (6 bases). The CDR3 is made up of 16 amino acids. Trimming removed 3 bases at V and 1 base at J, with 18 bases between. Germline V CDR1 and CDR2: SQVTM, ANQGSEA. CDR3 in DNA: TGCAGCGTTGATGGGGGGGGCTCAGGGCCGAACACTGAAGCTTTCTTT. It codes for CSVDGGGSGPNTEAFF.

V is TRBV24-1 and J is TRBJ1-5; D is ambiguous. The V and J ends lost 2 bases and 9 bases respectively, with 13 bases between them. CDR1 is KGHDR, CDR2 SFDVKD, per germline. The CDR3 is 14 residues long. CDR3 sequence: CATSDSDGVGPQHF. Written as DNA, the CDR3 is TGTGCCACCAGTGATTCGGACGGGGTGGGGCCCCAGCATTTT.

The rearrangement uses TRBV4-1 and TRBJ2-1; TRBD2 matches 7 bases. Germline V lookup: CDR1 MGHRA, CDR2 YSYEKL. The ends lost 4 bases at V and 1 base at J; junction bases unmatched: 4. The CDR3 loop spans 15 amino acids. As DNA, the CDR3 is TGCGCCAGCAGCCCGCGGGGGTTGTCCTACAATGAGCAGTTCTTC. This gives the protein CASSPRGLSYNEQFF.

This chain connects TRBV27 to TRBJ1-6, with D unresolved. The CDR3 spans 17 residues. V lost 0 bases and J 10 bases, leaving 19 bases between the germline ends. CDR1 and CDR2 from the germline V gene are MNHEY and SMNVEV (reference sequence). The CDR3 nucleotides are TGTGCCAGCAGTTTATCGATGAGATACGGTTCCAAGTCACCCCTCCACTTT. Translating it yields CASSLSMRYGSKSPLHF.

The chain links TRBV3-1 (or the pseudogene TRBV3-2) to TRBJ1-3, with TRBD1 identical over 8 bases. Per the germline V gene, CDR1 is LGHDT and CDR2 is YNNKEL (reference sequence). V trimming: 5 bases; J trimming: 9 bases; junction bases outside the gene matches: 6. The CDR3 is made up of 13 amino acids. CDR3 sequence: CASSDRGTGTIYF. CDR3 DNA: TGTGCCAGCAGCGACAGGGGTACGGGCACCATATATTTT.

In DNA, the CDR3 is TGTGCCAGCTCTCCTAACCCCGAGAGCTACGAGCAGTACGTC. Translation gives CASSPNPESYEQYV. The chain links TRBV18 to TRBJ2-7; D uncertain. The V gene lost 6 bases and the J gene lost 3 bases, with 15 bases spanning the gap. This CDR3 has 14 residues. Germline-derived CDR1 and CDR2 are KGHSH and LQKENI.

The chain couples TRBV4-1 to TRBJ2-7; 9 positions match TRBD1. The ends lost 2 bases at V and 6 bases at J; junction bases unmatched: 2. The CDR3 has 13 amino acids. The germline V gene has CDR1 MGHRA and CDR2 YSYEKL. The CDR3 sequence: CASSQLTGGEQYV. CDR3 in DNA: TGCGCCAGCAGCCAACTGACAGGGGGCGAGCAGTACGTC.

CDR3: CASSEARRGGNQPQHF. The CDR3 coding sequence is TGTGCCAGCAGTGAAGCCCGGCGGGGTGGCAATCAGCCCCAGCATTTT. J is TRBJ1-5 and V is TRBV6-1; D remains unclear. Deletions cut 0 bases from V and 2 bases from J, with 11 bases between. CDR3 size: 16 residues. Germline CDR1 is MNHNS and CDR2 is SASEGT.

V gene TRBV5-4 combines with J gene TRBJ1-6; D is ambiguous. The CDR3 is made up of 15 amino acids. The germline V gene has CDR1 SGHNT and CDR2 YYREEE (reference sequence). V was trimmed by 2 bases and J by 7 bases, leaving 13 bases between them. CDR3 coding DNA: TGTGCCAGCAGCTTTGAGGAACGTATGAATTCACCCCTCCACTTT. It yields the protein CASSFEERMNSPLHF. Full variable domain (outside the CDR3, taken from reference TRBV5-4 and TRBJ1-6): ETGVTQSPTHLIKTRGQQVTLRCSSQSGHNTVSWYQQALGQGPQFIFQYYREEENGRGNFPPRFSGLQFPNYSSELNVNALELDDSALYLCASSFEERMNSPLHFGNGTRLTVT.

The chain is built from TRBV3-1 (or the pseudogene TRBV3-2) and TRBJ2-5, with D possibly TRBD2 on 6 matching bases. This CDR3 contains 15 residues. Germline V gene data show CDR1 as LGHDT and CDR2 as YNNKEL (reference sequence). Trimming removed 1 base from V and 1 base from J, with 10 bases in between. The CDR3 here is CASSQVLAPQETQYF. CDR3 in DNA: TGTGCCAGCAGCCAAGTGCTAGCGCCCCAAGAGACCCAGTACTTC.

The chain couples TRBV29-1 to TRBJ2-1; TRBD2 agrees at 7 bases. The CDR3 consists of 16 residues. The junction had 9 bases not matched to a gene; V was cut back by 4 bases and J by 0 bases. Germline CDR1 reads SQVTM; CDR2 reads ANQGSEA. The CDR3 loop reads CSVGGGFATSYNEQFF. The CDR3 DNA reads TGCAGCGTTGGGGGGGGTTTCGCGACCTCCTACAATGAGCAGTTCTTC.

CDR3: CASSLPDRNTEAFF. CDR3 bases: TGTGCCAGCAGCCTGCCGGACAGGAACACTGAAGCTTTCTTT. J is TRBJ1-1 and V is TRBV3-1 (or the pseudogene TRBV3-2); weak D call: TRBD1 (6 bases). The CDR3 is 14 amino acids. Germline CDR1 is LGHDT and CDR2 is YNNKEL (reference sequence). The V end lost 4 bases, the J end lost 1 base, and 10 bases lay between the germline ends.